Sequencing of this T cell receptor beta chain was carried out in a study of T cell responses to AZD1222 COVID-19 vaccine. Trimming took 1 base from V and 6 from J, leaving 12 bases between them. In germline, CDR1 is LGHDT, CDR2 YNNKEL (reference sequence). This CDR3 spans 14 amino acids. To note about this clone: What it recognizes is unknown.

Study-level findings and limits: White British ancestry dominated among donors, who included more females, and clonal diversity was possibly underestimated. Spike-specific TCR breadth and depth both grew after two AZD1222 doses. At baseline, just 5 or 6 AZD1222 recipients tested seropositive.

The repertoire was sequenced with immunoSEQ multiplex PCR; TCRdb's copy has only in-frame clones and lacks some. The table lists tens of thousands of clones, roughly 80% of them singletons. The sequencing used peripheral blood, collected 28 days after the second AZD1222 dose. The clonotype comes from an adult who received the AZD1222 COVID-19 vaccine. The chain is built from TRBV3-1 (or the pseudogene TRBV3-2) and TRBJ1-1; D gene ambiguous. The CDR3 spells CASSQGSTDAEAFF. For the CDR3, the DNA is TGTGCCAGCAGCCAAGGATCCACGGACGCTGAAGCTTTCTTT.